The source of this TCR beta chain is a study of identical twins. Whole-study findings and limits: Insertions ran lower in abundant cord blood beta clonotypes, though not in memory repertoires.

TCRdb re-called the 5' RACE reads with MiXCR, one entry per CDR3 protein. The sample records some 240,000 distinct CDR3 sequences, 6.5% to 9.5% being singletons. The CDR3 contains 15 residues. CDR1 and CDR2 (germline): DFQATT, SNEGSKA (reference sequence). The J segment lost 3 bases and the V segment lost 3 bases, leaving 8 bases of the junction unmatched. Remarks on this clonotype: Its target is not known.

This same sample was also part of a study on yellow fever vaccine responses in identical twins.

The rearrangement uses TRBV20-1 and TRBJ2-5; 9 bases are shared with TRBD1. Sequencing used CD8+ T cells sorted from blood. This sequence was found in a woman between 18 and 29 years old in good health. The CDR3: CSARVRDRAEETQYF. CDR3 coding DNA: TGCAGTGCTAGGGTCCGGGACAGGGCTGAAGAGACCCAGTACTTC.